The rows below give T cell receptor beta chains drawn from one sample of a study of T cells in Graves' hyperthyroidism and ophthalmopathy. TCRdb passed the multiplex PCR reads through MiXCR, listing each CDR3 protein once. The data show a few hundred thousand distinct CDR3 sequences, with 46% seen just once and around two fifths held by the top ten. Sequencing used peripheral blood or thyroid tissue (not recorded which). Source of these receptors: an adult woman with Graves' disease, either hyperthyroidism or ophthalmopathy (not recorded which). Both conserved end residues are part of each CDR3. D genes are given only for firm matches. Clone size is shown for a subset of rows, as once, few, many or a class of expanded clone.

>TRBJ2-7|few|TRBV4-1|TRBD2
TGCGCCAGCAGCACTCATAGCGGGAGGGTCGCCTACGAGCAGTACTTC
CASSTHSGRVAYEQYF
>TRBJ1-5|-|TRBV19|TRBD1
TGTGCCAGTAGTACCGCTACAGGGGGTAGAGGTCAGCCCCAGCATTTT
CASSTATGGRGQPQHF
>TRBJ2-7|once|TRBV4-1|TRBD2
TGCGCCAGCAGCCATCTGGCGGGGGGGAGGGCCTACGAGCAGTACTTC
CASSHLAGGRAYEQYF
>TRBJ1-5|many|TRBV12-3/TRBV12-4|-
TGTGCCAGCAGTTCTCAGGGAACGAATCAGCCCCAGCATTTT
CASSSQGTNQPQHF
>TRBJ1-1|-|TRBV10-2|-
TGCGCCAGCAGTGTCTGGGGCCAGAACACTGAAGCTTTCTTT
CASSVWGQNTEAFF
>TRBJ1-6|-|TRBV2|-
TGTGCCAGCAGTGAAGCGAAGCGACTCTCACCCCTCCACTTT
CASSEAKRLSPLHF
>TRBJ1-5|few|TRBV19|-
TGTGCCAGTAGTATAGGGCGCCAGTTAAATCAGCCCCAGCATTTT
CASSIGRQLNQPQHF
>TRBJ2-7|-|TRBV12-3/TRBV12-4|TRBD2
TGTGCCAGCAGTTACAGCGAGCGGGACTCCTACGAGCAGTACTTC
CASSYSERDSYEQYF
>TRBJ1-4|many|TRBV5-1|-
TGCGCCAGCAGCCCTTCGGACACCGCAACTAATGAAAAACTGTTTTTT
CASSPSDTATNEKLFF
>TRBJ2-5|-|TRBV2|TRBD2
TGTGCCAGCAGGGAGGGGACTAGCGGACAAGAGACCCAGTACTTC
CASREGTSGQETQYF
>TRBJ1-4|once|TRBV25-1|-
TGTGCCAGCAGTGAATATCAGGGGTTTAATGAAAAACTGTTTTTT
CASSEYQGFNEKLFF
>TRBJ2-3|-|TRBV20-1|TRBD1
TGCAGTGCCCGGACAGGGCAGAGGCCCACGCAGTATTTT
CSARTGQRPTQYF
>TRBJ1-1|few|TRBV6-5|TRBD1
TGTGCCAGCAAAGGACAGGTGGGGGCTTTCTTT
CASKGQVGAFF
>TRBJ1-5|-|TRBV24-1|-
TGTGCCACTTCTCAAAGCAATCAGCCCCAGCATTTT
CATSQSNQPQHF
>TRBJ1-5|-|TRBV15|-
TGTGCCACCAGCACCGGGACACCAAGCAATCAGCCCCAGCATTTT
CATSTGTPSNQPQHF
>TRBJ2-5|-|TRBV3-1|-
TGTGCCAGCAGACAGGGTAGGGAGACCCAGTACTTC
CASRQGRETQYF
>TRBJ1-1|-|TRBV4-1|-
TGCGCCAGTGGGGACTTTGAAGCTTTCTTT
CASGDFEAFF
>TRBJ2-7|-|TRBV2|-
TGTGCCAGCAGTGGGCAGGGTGGGGCCTACGAGCAGTACTTC
CASSGQGGAYEQYF
>TRBJ1-2|few|TRBV29-1|-
TGCAGCAGTCCCGGCCTCGGGGCACGAGGCTACACCTTC
CSSPGLGARGYTF
>TRBJ2-7|many|TRBV20-1|-
TGCAGTGCTAGGGGGACAAAATTCTACGAGCAGTACTTC
CSARGTKFYEQYF
>TRBJ1-1|-|TRBV24-1|-
TGTGCCACCAGTGACTCGGGACCGAACACTGAAGCTTTCTTT
CATSDSGPNTEAFF
>TRBJ1-6|-|TRBV7-9|TRBD1
TGTGCCAGCAGCCAAGATCCAGGGACAGTAAATAATTCACCCCTCCACTTT
CASSQDPGTVNNSPLHF
>TRBJ1-1|-|TRBV10-3|TRBD1
TGTGCCATCAGGGGAGGACAGGGGACGATCACTGAAGCTTTCTTT
CAIRGGQGTITEAFF
>TRBJ2-7|-|TRBV2|-
TGTGCTAGGCAGGACTACGAGCAGTACTTC
CARQDYEQYF
>TRBJ1-1|few|TRBV29-1|-
TGCAGCGTTGTTGGAGCGGGAGACACTGAAGCTTTCTTT
CSVVGAGDTEAFF
>TRBJ1-1|many|TRBV29-1|-
TGCAGCGTTGATATCTCCGGACAGCACACTGAAGCTTTCTTT
CSVDISGQHTEAFF
>TRBJ2-1|-|TRBV2|-
TGTGCCAGCAGTATAACAGGGTACAATGAGCAGTTCTTC
CASSITGYNEQFF
>TRBJ1-1|many|TRBV19|TRBD1
TGTGCCAGCGCGACAGGGAGGAACACTGAAGCTTTCTTT
CASATGRNTEAFF
>TRBJ2-3|-|TRBV6-2/TRBV6-3|TRBD1
TGTGCCAGCAGTTACTGGGGACAGGGTTCAGATACGCAGTATTTT
CASSYWGQGSDTQYF
>TRBJ1-3|-|TRBV2|-
TGTGCCCAGAAGGGACCGAGTGATGGAAACACCATATATTTT
CAQKGPSDGNTIYF
>TRBJ2-2|-|TRBV29-1|TRBD2
TGCAGCGTGACTAGCGGGGGTACCGGGGAGCTGTTTTTT
CSVTSGGTGELFF
>TRBJ2-5|-|TRBV7-2|TRBD2
TGTGCCAGCAGCCCGGGGGGGGTCCAGTACTTC
CASSPGGVQYF
>TRBJ1-4|-|TRBV6-5|-
TGTGCCAGCAGTCCGACAGTGTTACTGGCAACTAATGAAAAACTGTTTTTT
CASSPTVLLATNEKLFF
>TRBJ1-1|-|TRBV7-6|-
TGTGCCAGCAGCTTAAAGCCGGGAGAAGCTTTCTTT
CASSLKPGEAFF
>TRBJ2-7|once|TRBV25-1|-
TGTGCCAGCAGTGCTAGAGATATGGGGCACCAAGAGCAGTACTTC
CASSARDMGHQEQYF
>TRBJ2-7|-|TRBV29-1|-
TGCAGCGTTGAGGGGACACTCTCCTACGAGCAGTACTTC
CSVEGTLSYEQYF
>TRBJ2-7|-|TRBV14|TRBD2
TGTGCCGCTGCGGGAGGGCCCATTCGGGAGCAGTACTTC
CAAAGGPIREQYF
>TRBJ1-1|many|TRBV5-6|-
TGTGCCAGCACTCGCCCGCCGGAGAACACTGAAGCTTTCTTT
CASTRPPENTEAFF
>TRBJ1-1|-|TRBV2|-
TGTGCCAGCAGTGTATCCTTGAACACTGAAGCTTTCTTT
CASSVSLNTEAFF
>TRBJ2-5|many|TRBV7-9|-
TGTGCCAGCAGCTTGGTAGACGGGAAAGAGACCCAGTACTTC
CASSLVDGKETQYF
>TRBJ1-2|many|TRBV4-1|-
TGCGCCAGCAGCCAAGATGCAGGGTTCTATGGCTACACCTTC
CASSQDAGFYGYTF
>TRBJ2-5|many|TRBV7-3|-
TGTGCCAGCAGCTTAAGCAGGGACCAAGAGACCCAGTACTTC
CASSLSRDQETQYF
>TRBJ1-6|-|TRBV2|-
TGTGCCAGCAGGAGCTCACAAGCCTATAATTCACCCCTCCACTTT
CASRSSQAYNSPLHF
>TRBJ1-1|-|TRBV18|-
TGTGCCAGCTCACGGTCGGTTAGGAACACTGAAGCTTTCTTT
CASSRSVRNTEAFF
>TRBJ2-1|-|TRBV5-5|TRBD2
TGTGCCAGCAGCGGGACTAGCGGGAGTCATTACAATGAGCAGTTCTTC
CASSGTSGSHYNEQFF
>TRBJ1-5|-|TRBV5-1|-
TGCGCCAGCAGCACTAACCGACAGGAAGGCAATCAGCCCCAGCATTTT
CASSTNRQEGNQPQHF
>TRBJ1-4|many|TRBV5-1|-
TGCGCCAGCAGCAGTCAGCCGGGCGGAACGAATGAAAAACTGTTTTTT
CASSSQPGGTNEKLFF
>TRBJ2-7|-|TRBV14|-
TGTGCCAGCAGCCTCCGGGGCCGCTACGAGCAGTACTTC
CASSLRGRYEQYF
>TRBJ1-6|-|TRBV2|-
TGTGCCAGCAGTGAAACCCAGGGCAGGTCACCCCTCCACTTT
CASSETQGRSPLHF
>TRBJ2-7|few|TRBV5-5|-
TGTGCCAGCAGCTTGTACGTTACAGCGGCCTACGAGCAGTACTTC
CASSLYVTAAYEQYF
>TRBJ2-7|-|TRBV20-1|TRBD2
TGCAGTGCTAGTAGGACTAGCGGTACCTACGAGCAGTACTTC
CSASRTSGTYEQYF
>TRBJ1-5|few|TRBV24-1|TRBD1
TGTGCCACCAGCCCTAGACAGGGTGATCAGCCCCAGCATTTT
CATSPRQGDQPQHF